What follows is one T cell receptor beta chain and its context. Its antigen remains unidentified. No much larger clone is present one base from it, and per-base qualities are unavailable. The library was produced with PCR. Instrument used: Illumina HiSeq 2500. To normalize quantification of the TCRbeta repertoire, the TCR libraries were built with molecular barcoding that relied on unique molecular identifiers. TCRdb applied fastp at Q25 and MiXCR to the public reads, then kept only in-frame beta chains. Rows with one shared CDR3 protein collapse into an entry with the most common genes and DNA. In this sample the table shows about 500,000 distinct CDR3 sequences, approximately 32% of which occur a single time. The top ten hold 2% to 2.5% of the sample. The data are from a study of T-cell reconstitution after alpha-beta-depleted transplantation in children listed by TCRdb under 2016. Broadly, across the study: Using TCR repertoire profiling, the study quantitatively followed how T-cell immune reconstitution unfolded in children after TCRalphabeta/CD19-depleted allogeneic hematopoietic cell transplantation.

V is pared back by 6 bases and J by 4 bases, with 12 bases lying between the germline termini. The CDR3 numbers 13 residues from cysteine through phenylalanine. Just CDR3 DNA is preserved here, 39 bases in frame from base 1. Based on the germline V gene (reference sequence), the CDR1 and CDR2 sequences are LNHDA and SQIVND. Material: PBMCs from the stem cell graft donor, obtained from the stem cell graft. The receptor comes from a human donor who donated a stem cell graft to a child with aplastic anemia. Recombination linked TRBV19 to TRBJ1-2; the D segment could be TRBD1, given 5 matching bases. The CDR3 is CASSKQELYGYTF. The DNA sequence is TGTGCCAGTAGCAAACAGGAGCTCTATGGCTACACCTTC.